The 21 T cell receptor beta chains below were found in one sample sequenced in a study of T cells in tuberculosis. Assay: immunoSEQ multiplex PCR; the TCRdb copy retains only in-frame clones and omits some. Among tens of thousands of clones listed, about 95% were seen once. Sequencing used PBMCs. The receptors were sampled from a donor under 30 with latent tuberculosis or without tuberculosis infection.

A single count supports this clone. The J gene is TRBJ2-1, the V gene TRBV9, with 8 bases identical to TRBD2. This CDR3 is built from 16 residues. V shed 4 bases and J 4 bases; nucleotides not matched to a gene: 10. The germline V gene has CDR1 SGDLS and CDR2 YYNGEE. Here the CDR3 DNA reads TGTGCCAGCAGCACGTCCGGGGGGGTCGTGTACAATGAGCAGTTCTTC. Translation gives CASSTSGGVVYNEQFF. The full variable domain, in which reference TRBV9 and TRBJ2-1 provide the parts outside the CDR3, is DSGVTQTPKHLITATGQRVTLRCSPRSGDLSVYWYQQSLDQGLQFLIQYYNGEERAKGNILERFSAQQFPDLHSELNLSSLELGDSALYFCASSTSGGVVYNEQFFGPGTRLTVL.

Here the CDR3 reads CASSFGGDNTEAFF. The DNA for the CDR3 is TGTGCCAGCAGCTTCGGCGGGGATAACACTGAAGCTTTCTTT. The chain employs TRBV7-8 and TRBJ1-1; the D is unclear. Trimming stripped 3 bases from V and 2 bases from J, with 10 bases between. The germline CDR1 and CDR2 sequences are SGHVS and FQNEAQ. This CDR3 comprises 14 residues. Filled out from reference TRBV7-8 and TRBJ1-1, the complete variable domain reads GAGVSQSPRYKVAKRGQDVALRCDPISGHVSLFWYQQALGQGPEFLTYFQNEAQLDKSGLPSDRFFAERPEGSVSTLKIQRTQQEDSAVYLCASSFGGDNTEAFFGQGTRLTVV.

The J gene is TRBJ2-4, the V gene TRBV4-1; D not certain. Germline V gene sequence: CDR1 MGHRA, CDR2 YSYEKL. V was shortened by 3 bases and J by 0 bases, with 15 bases between the two germline ends. This CDR3 contains 17 residues. CDR3 sequence reads: CASSHPIRALAKNIQYF. The CDR3 nucleotides are TGCGCCAGCAGCCACCCTATCCGAGCGCTAGCCAAAAACATTCAGTACTTC.

The CDR3 DNA reads TGTGCCAGCAGTCCCCGGTTGGGGGCCTTCCGGCAGCCCCAGCATTTT. Translation gives CASSPRLGAFRQPQHF. The chain is built from TRBV27 and TRBJ1-5, with D possibly TRBD1 on 6 matching bases. The germline V gene has CDR1 MNHEY and CDR2 SMNVEV (reference sequence). The CDR3 has 16 amino acids. With 5 bases removed from V and 7 bases from J, the gap between germline ends came to 21 bases.

The V and J genes are TRBV19 and TRBJ1-2; TRBD1 might be the D (6 bases). Trimming took off 7 bases at V and 8 bases at J, with 23 bases between the two ends. This CDR3 comprises 15 residues. The V gene's germline CDR1 is LNHDA and CDR2 SQIVND (reference sequence). The DNA of the CDR3 is TGTGCCAGTAAGGCTGGGCAGGGGCTACGGGAAGGCTACACCTTC. Its translation: CASKAGQGLREGYTF.

About this clone itself: Other DNA sequences in the same sample also yield this CDR3. The chain joins TRBV6-5 to TRBJ2-5; a weak D match, TRBD1 (6 bases). The CDR3 contains 14 residues. The germline V gene has CDR1 MNHEY and CDR2 SVGAGI. V lost 2 bases and J 1 base, leaving 8 bases between the germline ends. CDR3 sequence reads: CASSYGRGQETQYF. Written as DNA, the CDR3 is TGTGCCAGCAGTTACGGCAGGGGCCAAGAGACCCAGTACTTC.

The chain combines TRBV27 with TRBJ2-7, with 9 bases identical to TRBD1. After removal of 5 bases from V and 1 base from J, the junction contained 6 bases not matched to a gene. Germline V gene lookup returns CDR1 MNHEY and CDR2 SMNVEV (reference sequence). This CDR3 is built from 15 residues. CDR3 sequence reads: CASSPPGQGSYEQYF. CDR3 sequence (DNA): TGTGCCAGCAGTCCCCCGGGACAGGGATCCTACGAGCAGTACTTC.

The CDR3 loop is CASRFERTNEKLFF. The CDR3, as DNA: TGTGCCAGCAGGTTTGAGAGGACTAATGAAAAACTGTTTTTT. The chain carries TRBV6-6 and TRBJ1-4, with D unclear. The CDR3 is 14 amino acids. The V end was cut by 6 bases, the J end by 2 bases, with 10 bases between. From germline, CDR1 is MNHNY and CDR2 SVGAGI (reference sequence).

This clone has only one observation. The rearrangement links TRBV7-6 to TRBJ1-2; the D is unclear. The CDR3 is 13 amino acids. With 5 bases removed from V and 8 bases from J, the gap between germline ends came to 15 bases. CDR1 and CDR2 (germline): SGHVS, FNYEAQ. In nucleotides, the CDR3 is TGTGCCAGCAGCCCGGTTGGAGGCGAGGGCTACACCTTC. Its protein is CASSPVGGEGYTF.

The gene calls are TRBV5-1 and TRBJ2-7, with TRBD1 matching over 10 bases. The CDR3 sequence is 15 residues long. V lost 2 bases to trimming and J lost 6 bases; unmatched junction nucleotides: 8. Germline lookup yields CDR1 SGHRS and CDR2 YFSETQ. The chain's CDR3 is CASSLVGQGIPEQYF. The CDR3 bases are TGCGCCAGCAGCTTAGTGGGACAGGGGATCCCCGAGCAGTACTTC.

This chain connects TRBV19 to TRBJ2-3; 12 bases are a match to TRBD1. The V and J ends lost 7 bases and 6 bases, in that order; junction bases with no gene match: 8. Germline V lookup: CDR1 LNHDA, CDR2 SQIVND (reference sequence). The CDR3 spans 15 residues. CDR3 sequence reads: CASNTGQGAGDTQYF. The CDR3 DNA reads TGTGCCAGTAATACGGGACAGGGGGCCGGGGATACGCAGTATTTT.

The CDR3 sequence is CASSVEIGVGNTIYF. CDR3 DNA sequence: TGTGCCAGCAGCGTAGAGATCGGAGTCGGAAACACCATATATTTT. This sequence joins TRBV9 and TRBJ1-3; D is unresolved. The CDR3 is made up of 15 amino acids. CDR1 SGDLS and CDR2 YYNGEE come from the germline V gene. V dropped 0 bases and J dropped 4 bases, with 11 bases sitting between them.

The chain carries TRBV2 and TRBJ1-5; D uncertain. Germline assignment: CDR1 SNHLY and CDR2 FYNNEI. The CDR3 is 16 residues long. The V gene lost 2 bases and the J gene lost 0 bases, with 11 bases spanning the gap. CDR3 nucleotide sequence: TGTGCCAGCAGTGAACCGGGAGACTATAGCAATCAGCCCCAGCATTTT. Protein: CASSEPGDYSNQPQHF.

The chain is built from TRBV7-9 and TRBJ1-4; the match to TRBD1 covers 9 bases. V dropped 4 bases and J dropped 8; count of bases not matched to a gene: 5. The CDR3 is 14 residues long. The germline CDR1 and CDR2 sequences are SEHNR and FQNEAQ (reference sequence). CDR3 in DNA: TGTGCCAGCAGCTACACCGGGACAGGGGAAAAACTGTTTTTT. Residues: CASSYTGTGEKLFF.

The chain employs TRBV19 and TRBJ1-2; tentative D call: TRBD1 (5 bases). V shed 5 bases and J shed 2 bases, with 9 bases lying between them. Germline CDR1 is LNHDA and CDR2 is SQIVND (reference sequence). The CDR3 runs 13 residues. CDR3 in amino acids: CASSQRQNYGYTF. CDR3 DNA sequence: TGTGCCAGTAGTCAACGACAGAACTATGGCTACACCTTC. The full variable domain, with the rest looked up from reference TRBV19 and TRBJ1-2, is DGGITQSPKYLFRKEGQNVTLSCEQNLNHDAMYWYRQDPGQGLRLIYYSQIVNDFQKGDIAEGYSVSREKKESFPLTVTSAQKNPTAFYLCASSQRQNYGYTFGSGTRLTVV.

V is TRBV7-8 and J is TRBJ2-1; 7 positions agree with TRBD1. CDR1 is SGHVS, CDR2 FQNEAQ, per germline. Germline trimming cut 6 bases from V and 1 base from J; bases unmatched to any gene: 9. The CDR3 length is 16 residues. The CDR3 loop reads CASSTGASTSYNEQFF. The CDR3 nucleotides read TGTGCCAGCAGTACAGGGGCATCTACGTCCTACAATGAGCAGTTCTTC.

The chain couples TRBV6-5 to TRBJ2-7; D call uncertain. With 0 bases removed from V and 0 bases from J, the gap between germline ends came to 12 bases. The CDR3 is 16 amino acids. Looked up from germline, CDR1 is MNHEY and CDR2 is SVGAGI. The CDR3, as DNA: TGTGCCAGCAGTTACTCCGAACAGTTGAGCTCCTACGAGCAGTACTTC. It codes for CASSYSEQLSSYEQYF.

This chain links TRBV15 with TRBJ2-1; the match to TRBD2 covers 11 bases. Looked up from germline, CDR1 is LNHNV and CDR2 is YYDKDF (reference sequence). V shed 2 bases, J shed 9 bases, and the junction held 0 bases outside the gene matches. The CDR3 spans 13 residues. Here the CDR3 DNA reads TGTGCCACCAGCAGACTAGCGGGAGGTGAGCAGTTCTTC. It is translated as CATSRLAGGEQFF.

This rearrangement joins TRBV27 to TRBJ1-4; 8 bases fit TRBD1. Trimming cost V 3 bases and J 7 bases; bases outside gene matches: 4. The germline V gene has CDR1 MNHEY and CDR2 SMNVEV (reference sequence). The CDR3 has 14 residues. The CDR3, as DNA: TGTGCCAGCAGTTTTCAGGGGGCAGGTGAAAAACTGTTTTTT. Its protein product is CASSFQGAGEKLFF.

The chain uses TRBV6-5 and TRBJ1-1; TRBD1 aligns across 7 bases. The germline V gene encodes CDR1 MNHEY and CDR2 SVGAGI. J lost 2 bases, V lost 4 bases, and 7 bases had no gene match. The CDR3 runs to 15 residues. DNA for the CDR3: TGTGCCAGCAGTTTGAACAGGGGCGCTAACACTGAAGCTTTCTTT. Translating it yields CASSLNRGANTEAFF.

The chain uses TRBV7-2 and TRBJ1-1; TRBD1 is a possible D gene (6 bases). CDR1 is SGHTA and CDR2 is FQGNSA in the germline V gene. The CDR3 is 13 amino acids. Trimming pared 1 base from V and 10 bases from J, leaving 13 bases between. The CDR3 region is CASSLGATGGAFF. The DNA of the CDR3 is TGTGCCAGCAGCTTAGGGGCGACAGGAGGAGCTTTCTTT.